What follows describes a single T cell receptor (beta chain). This sample is drawn from a study of shared T cell receptors in the human thymus. Libraries were prepared by immunoSEQ multiplex PCR; TCRdb keeps only in-frame clonotypes and omits some of them. The table lists 700,000 or so clones, around 85% of them singletons, with approximately 0.01% in the top ten. CDR3 length: 21 residues. Germline loops: CDR1 SGHDN, CDR2 FVKESK. The trim removed 3 bases at V and 0 bases at J, leaving 20 bases unmatched. These same data were also listed under a study on human thymus T cells. That work contributes: Resections that were taken during corrective heart surgery supplied the thymus tissue. Thymic and blood repertoires seemed to favor certain V and J genes.

Sequenced sample: thymocytes. The sequence was obtained from a girl younger than two with a congenital heart defect. The chain carries TRBV14 and TRBJ2-7; 10 positions match TRBD2. The CDR3 loop is CASSQTTGNGSGGLSSYEQYF. CDR3 coding DNA: TGTGCCAGCAGCCAGACAACCGGTAACGGTAGCGGGGGGCTGAGCTCCTACGAGCAGTACTTC.